This T cell receptor beta chain was sequenced for a study of cytomegalovirus exposure and HLA in healthy donors. Study findings and constraints: Per a prior analysis, the majority of TCR beta V segments were productive roughly 90% or roughly 30% of the time.

This clone has a handful of counts. Its antigen is unidentified. With 60 Vbeta and 13 Jbeta primers, the PCR was carried out. Assay used: immunoSEQ multiplex PCR; TCRdb lists only in-frame clones, some missing. The top ten hold 15% to 20% of the sample, which has 90,000 to 100,000 clones, roughly 76% seen once. Trimming cost V 4 bases and J 3 bases; bases outside gene matches: 6. The CDR3 is 15 residues long. Germline lookup yields CDR1 LNHDA and CDR2 SQIVND (reference sequence). Input material: PBMCs. V is TRBV19 and J is TRBJ1-1; the match to TRBD1 covers 9 bases. The receptor comes from an older woman in good health and CMV-seropositive. CDR3 bases: TGTGCCAGTAGTAGAACCACAGGGGGCCACACTGAAGCTTTCTTT. Translated, it gives CASSRTTGGHTEAFF.